The rows below give T cell receptor beta chains drawn from one sample of a study of vaccination effects on CD4 cells after COVID-19. These receptors are not linked to any known antigen. Libraries were prepared by immunoSEQ multiplex PCR; TCRdb keeps only in-frame clonotypes and omits some of them. Here the sample spans tens of thousands of clones, around 79% being singletons. Sequences were derived from CD4+ T cells from PBMCs cultured with SARS-CoV-2 spike peptides, sampled before COVID-19 vaccination. The receptors here all came from a human donor who received a COVID-19 vaccine. Each CDR3 is given with its conserved first and last residue. D genes are given only for firm matches. Clone sizes are given selectively: once, few, many, or a class where the clone is expanded.

D	V	J	size	CDR3	DNA
-	TRBV3-1/TRBV3-2	TRBJ1-4	-	CASSPRRQTEKLFF	TGTGCCAGCAGCCCGAGGCGACAGACAGAAAAACTGTTTTTT
-	TRBV7-8	TRBJ2-1	-	CASSLLGRSSYNEQFF	TGTGCCAGCAGCTTGCTTGGGAGGAGCTCCTACAATGAGCAGTTCTTC
TRBD2	TRBV7-2	TRBJ2-2	-	CASSSISLAVNTGELFF	TGTGCCAGCAGCTCGATTTCCCTAGCGGTTAACACCGGGGAGCTGTTTTTT
TRBD1	TRBV5-1	TRBJ2-3	-	CASRGGQGVTDTQYF	TGCGCCAGCAGGGGTGGACAGGGGGTGACAGATACGCAGTATTTT
-	TRBV2	TRBJ1-2	-	CASTESYGYTF	TGTGCCAGCACTGAAAGCTATGGCTACACCTTC
-	TRBV11-1	TRBJ1-1	-	CASSLDPQNTEAFF	TGTGCCAGCAGCTTAGATCCCCAGAACACTGAAGCTTTCTTT
-	TRBV14	TRBJ1-6	-	CASSRGGLGSPLHF	TGTGCCAGCAGCCGGGGTGGACTAGGTTCACCCCTCCACTTT
-	TRBV7-2	TRBJ2-5	-	CASSLATRGGQETQYF	TGTGCCAGCAGCTTAGCTACGCGGGGAGGCCAAGAGACCCAGTACTTC
-	TRBV11-2	TRBJ2-5	-	CASSPQRGVQTQYF	TGTGCCAGCAGCCCCCAAAGAGGGGTACAGACCCAGTACTTC
-	TRBV24-1	TRBJ2-5	-	CATSDSKGPRETQYF	TGTGCCACCAGTGATTCGAAGGGGCCGCGGGAGACCCAGTACTTC
-	TRBV30	TRBJ1-2	few	CASPGQGRYGYTF	TGTGCCTCCCCGGGGCAGGGGAGGTATGGCTACACCTTC
-	TRBV6-5	TRBJ2-1	few	CASSLQTSAYNEQFF	TGTGCCAGCAGTCTTCAGACAAGTGCCTACAATGAGCAGTTCTTC
TRBD1	TRBV18	TRBJ2-6	once	CASTGGRGFPDSGANVLTF	TGTGCCAGTACAGGGGGCCGGGGTTTCCCAGACTCTGGGGCCAACGTCCTGACTTTC
-	TRBV3-1/TRBV3-2	TRBJ2-2	-	CASSPSRANTGELFF	TGTGCCAGCAGCCCGTCCAGGGCGAACACCGGGGAGCTGTTTTTT
TRBD1	TRBV6-2/TRBV6-3	TRBJ1-1	-	CASSYRDRNPNTEAFF	TGTGCCAGCAGTTACCGGGACAGAAACCCTAACACTGAAGCTTTCTTT
TRBD1	TRBV27	TRBJ1-6	-	CASSPRQGGTYNSPLHF	TGTGCCAGCAGTCCACGACAGGGTGGGACTTATAATTCACCCCTCCACTTT
TRBD1	TRBV10-2	TRBJ2-6	-	CASSETGAGANVLTF	TGCGCCAGCAGTGAGACAGGGGCTGGGGCCAACGTCCTGACTTTC